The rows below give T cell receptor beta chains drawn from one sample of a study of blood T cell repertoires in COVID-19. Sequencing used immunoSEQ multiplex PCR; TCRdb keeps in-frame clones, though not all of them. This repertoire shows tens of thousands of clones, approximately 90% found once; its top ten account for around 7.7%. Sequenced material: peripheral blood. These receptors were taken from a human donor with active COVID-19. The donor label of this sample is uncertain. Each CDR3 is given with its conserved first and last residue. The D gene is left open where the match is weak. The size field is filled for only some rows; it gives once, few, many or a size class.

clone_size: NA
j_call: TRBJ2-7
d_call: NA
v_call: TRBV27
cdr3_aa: CASSRAGRHEQYF
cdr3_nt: TGTGCCAGTTCTAGGGCAGGGAGGCACGAGCAGTACTTC

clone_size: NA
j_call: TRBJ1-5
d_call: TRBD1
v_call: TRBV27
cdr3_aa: CASRGTGENQPQHF
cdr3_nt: TGTGCCAGCCGGGGGACAGGAGAGAATCAGCCCCAGCATTTT

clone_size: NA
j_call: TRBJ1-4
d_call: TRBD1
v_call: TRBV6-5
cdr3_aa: CASTTGGRGEKLFF
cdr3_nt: TGTGCCAGCACGACAGGGGGTAGGGGCGAAAAACTGTTTTTT

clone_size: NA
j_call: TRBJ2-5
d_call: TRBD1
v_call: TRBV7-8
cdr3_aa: CASSLSSGQGYQETQYF
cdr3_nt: TGTGCCAGCAGCTTATCTTCTGGACAGGGGTACCAAGAGACCCAGTACTTC

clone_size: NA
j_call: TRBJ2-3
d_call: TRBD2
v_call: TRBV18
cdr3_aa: CASSSRTSGSTDTQYF
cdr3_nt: TGTGCCAGCTCATCCCGGACTAGCGGGAGTACAGATACGCAGTATTTT

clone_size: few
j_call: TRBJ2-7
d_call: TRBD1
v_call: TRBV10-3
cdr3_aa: CAISIRDRGDEQYF
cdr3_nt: TGTGCCATCAGTATTAGGGACAGGGGTGACGAGCAGTACTTC

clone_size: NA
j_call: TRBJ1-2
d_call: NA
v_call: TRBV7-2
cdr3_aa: CASSLEAGTPQRGYTF
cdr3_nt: TGTGCCAGCAGCTTAGAAGCGGGGACCCCCCAGAGGGGCTACACCTTC

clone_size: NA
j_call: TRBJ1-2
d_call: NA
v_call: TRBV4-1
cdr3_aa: CASSQENSYGYTF
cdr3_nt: TGCGCCAGCAGCCAAGAAAATAGTTATGGCTACACCTTC

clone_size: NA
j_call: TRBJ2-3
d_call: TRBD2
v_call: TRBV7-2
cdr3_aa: CASRRLAGVPDTQYF
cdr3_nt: TGTGCCAGCAGAAGACTAGCGGGGGTGCCAGATACGCAGTATTTT

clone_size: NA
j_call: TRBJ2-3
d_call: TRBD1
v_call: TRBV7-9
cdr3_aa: CASSSGTGGPDTQYF
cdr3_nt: TGTGCCAGCAGCTCAGGGACAGGCGGTCCAGATACGCAGTATTTT

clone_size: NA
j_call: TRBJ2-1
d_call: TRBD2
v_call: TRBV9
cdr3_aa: CASSVVAGAYNEQFF
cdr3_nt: TGTGCCAGCAGCGTAGTAGCGGGGGCCTACAATGAGCAGTTCTTC

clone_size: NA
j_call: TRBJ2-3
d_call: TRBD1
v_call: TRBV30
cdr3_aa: CAWSPLLRQGRDTQYF
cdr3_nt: TGTGCCTGGAGTCCCCTCCTCCGACAGGGAAGAGATACGCAGTATTTT

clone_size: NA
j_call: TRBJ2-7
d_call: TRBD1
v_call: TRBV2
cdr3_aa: CASRGQGWHEQYF
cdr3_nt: TGTGCCAGCAGGGGACAGGGGTGGCACGAGCAGTACTTC

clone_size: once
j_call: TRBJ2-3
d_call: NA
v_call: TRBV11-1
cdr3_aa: CASTSSTDTQYF
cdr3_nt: TGTGCCAGCACCTCTAGCACAGATACGCAGTATTTT

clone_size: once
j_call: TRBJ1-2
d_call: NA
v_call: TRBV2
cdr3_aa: CASSENRNYGYTF
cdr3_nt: TGTGCCAGCAGTGAGAACAGGAACTATGGCTACACCTTC

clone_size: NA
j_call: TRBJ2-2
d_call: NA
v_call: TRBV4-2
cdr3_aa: CASSQERANTGELFF
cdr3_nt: TGTGCCAGCAGCCAAGAGAGGGCGAACACCGGGGAGCTGTTTTTT

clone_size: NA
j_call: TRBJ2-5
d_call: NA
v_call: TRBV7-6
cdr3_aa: CASSRGNYPQETQYF
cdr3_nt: TGTGCCAGCAGCCGGGGGAATTATCCTCAAGAGACCCAGTACTTC

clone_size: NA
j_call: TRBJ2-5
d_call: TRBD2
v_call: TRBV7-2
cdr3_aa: CASSLPSGIRETQYF
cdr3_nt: TGTGCCAGCAGCTTACCTAGCGGGATTCGGGAGACCCAGTACTTC

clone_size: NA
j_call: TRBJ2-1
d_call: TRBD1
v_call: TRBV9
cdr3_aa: CASSYLDRGVNEQFF
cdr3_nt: TGTGCCAGCAGCTATTTAGACAGGGGGGTCAATGAGCAGTTCTTC

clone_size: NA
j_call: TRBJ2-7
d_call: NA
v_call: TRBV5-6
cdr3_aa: CASSFRARAYEQYF
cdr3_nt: TGTGCCAGCAGCTTTCGCGCCAGGGCCTACGAGCAGTACTTC

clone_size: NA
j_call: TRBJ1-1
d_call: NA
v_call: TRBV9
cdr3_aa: CASSLTASGTEAFF
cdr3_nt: TGTGCCAGCAGCTTGACAGCGTCAGGGACTGAAGCTTTCTTT

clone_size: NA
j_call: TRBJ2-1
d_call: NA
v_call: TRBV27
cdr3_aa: CASSLIGKSGASYNEQFF
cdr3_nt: TGTGCCAGCAGTTTAATTGGGAAAAGCGGAGCGTCCTACAATGAGCAGTTCTTC

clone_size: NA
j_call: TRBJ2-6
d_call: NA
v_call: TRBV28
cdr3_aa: CASSFYFSGANVLTF
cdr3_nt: TGTGCCAGCAGTTTCTACTTTTCTGGGGCCAACGTCCTGACTTTC

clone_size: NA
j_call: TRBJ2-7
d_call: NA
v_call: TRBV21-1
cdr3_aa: CASRKGQTYEQYF
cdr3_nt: TGTGCCAGCCGAAAGGGACAGACCTACGAGCAGTACTTC

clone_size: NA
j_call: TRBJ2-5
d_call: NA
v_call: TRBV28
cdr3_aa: CASSAGLVGYF
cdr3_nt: TGTGCCAGCAGTGCGGGATTGGTGGGGTACTTC

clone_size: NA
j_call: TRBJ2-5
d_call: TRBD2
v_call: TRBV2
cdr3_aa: CASRDGLAGVLETQYF
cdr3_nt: TGTGCCAGCAGGGACGGACTAGCGGGAGTTCTAGAGACCCAGTACTTC

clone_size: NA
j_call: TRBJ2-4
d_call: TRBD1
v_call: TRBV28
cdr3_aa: CASSSPGTGRENIQYF
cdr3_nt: TGTGCCAGCAGTTCCCCCGGGACAGGGAGGGAGAACATTCAGTACTTC

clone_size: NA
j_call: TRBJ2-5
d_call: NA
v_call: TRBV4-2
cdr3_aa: CASSQGGDPNQETQYF
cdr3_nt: TGTGCCAGCAGCCAAGGCGGGGACCCCAACCAAGAGACCCAGTACTTC

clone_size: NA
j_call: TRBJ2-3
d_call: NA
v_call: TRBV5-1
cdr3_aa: CASIRGGERTDTQYF
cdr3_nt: TGCGCCAGCATAAGAGGTGGGGAGAGGACAGATACGCAGTATTTT

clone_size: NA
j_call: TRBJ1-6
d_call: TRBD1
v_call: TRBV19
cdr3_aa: CASSVAGTGVLSPLHF
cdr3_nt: TGTGCCAGTAGTGTCGCCGGGACAGGGGTTCTCTCACCCCTCCACTTT